This T cell receptor (beta chain) was captured in a study of blood T cell repertoires in COVID-19. After removal of 4 bases from V and 5 bases from J, the junction contained 14 bases not matched to a gene. Germline V gene sequence: CDR1 SNHLY, CDR2 FYNNEI. The CDR3 is 16 amino acids. Measured with immunoSEQ multiplex PCR; TCRdb has only the in-frame clones, and not every one. This repertoire shows about 48,000 clones, about 88% found once; its top ten account for around 3.1%. Enrolled through a virtual design, the participants were between roughly 18 and 89 years of age and came from about two dozen US areas. Clinical history reported by participants formed the basis on which cohorts were assigned.

V and J are TRBV2 and TRBJ2-7; 7 nucleotides match TRBD2. Sequencing used PBMCs or T cells enriched from blood (not recorded which). This sequence originates from a woman in her fifties or sixties who had recovered from COVID-19. The CDR3 here is CASSGQLAPSPNEQYF. CDR3 sequence (DNA): TGTGCCAGCAGTGGGCAACTAGCGCCGAGCCCCAACGAGCAGTACTTC.